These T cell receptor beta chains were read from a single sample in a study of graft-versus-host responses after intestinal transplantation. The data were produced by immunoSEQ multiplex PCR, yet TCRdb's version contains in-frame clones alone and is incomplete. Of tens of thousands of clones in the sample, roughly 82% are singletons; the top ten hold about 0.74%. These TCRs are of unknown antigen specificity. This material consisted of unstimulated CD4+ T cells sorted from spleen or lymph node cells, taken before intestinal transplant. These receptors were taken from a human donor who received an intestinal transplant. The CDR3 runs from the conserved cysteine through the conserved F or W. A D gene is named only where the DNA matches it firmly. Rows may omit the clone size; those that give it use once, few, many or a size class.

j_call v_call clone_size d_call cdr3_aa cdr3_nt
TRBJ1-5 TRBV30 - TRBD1 CAWLGQGAGQPQHF TGTGCCTGGCTGGGACAGGGGGCCGGTCAGCCCCAGCATTTT
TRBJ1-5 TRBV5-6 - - CASSLAGTGRGNQPQHF TGTGCCAGCAGCTTGGCTGGCACAGGGCGCGGCAATCAGCCCCAGCATTTT
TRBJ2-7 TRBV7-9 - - CASSSGGADLDEQYF TGTGCCAGCAGCTCTGGCGGGGCCGATCTCGACGAGCAGTACTTC
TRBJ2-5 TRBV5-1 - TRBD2 CASSLLASGKETQYF TGCGCCAGCAGCTTGTTAGCTAGCGGGAAAGAGACCCAGTACTTC
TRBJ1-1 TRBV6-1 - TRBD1 CASSLLGQGEAFF TGTGCCAGCAGTCTCCTCGGACAGGGTGAAGCTTTCTTT
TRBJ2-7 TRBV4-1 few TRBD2 CASSQAGGRSYEQYF TGCGCCAGCAGCCAGGCGGGGGGCCGCTCCTACGAGCAGTACTTC
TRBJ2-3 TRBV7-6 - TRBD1 CASSARRGLDTQYF TGTGCCAGCAGCGCCCGCAGGGGGCTTGATACGCAGTATTTT
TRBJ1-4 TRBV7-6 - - CASSSRVLATNEKLFF TGTGCCAGCAGCAGTAGGGTTTTAGCAACTAATGAAAAACTGTTTTTT
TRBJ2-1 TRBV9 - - CASSGLVNNEQFF TGTGCCAGCAGCGGACTAGTAAACAATGAGCAGTTCTTC
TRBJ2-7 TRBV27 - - CASGTPTKYEQYF TGTGCCAGTGGGACTCCAACAAAATACGAGCAGTACTTC
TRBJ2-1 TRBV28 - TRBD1 CASSPRWGQVNNEQFF TGCGCCAGCAGTCCTAGGTGGGGACAGGTCAACAATGAGCAGTTCTTC
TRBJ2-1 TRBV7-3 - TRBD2 CASSLTRENNEQFF TGTGCCAGCAGCTTAACGCGGGAGAACAATGAGCAGTTCTTC
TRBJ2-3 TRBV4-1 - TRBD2 CASSQSGGRLPDTQYF TGCGCCAGCAGCCAATCAGGCGGGAGACTCCCAGATACGCAGTATTTT
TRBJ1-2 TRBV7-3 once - CASSHNGGSGYTF TGTGCCAGCAGCCATAACGGGGGGTCTGGCTACACCTTC
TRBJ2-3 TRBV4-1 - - CASSPREGVRTDTQYF TGCGCCAGCAGCCCCCGGGAAGGGGTGAGGACAGATACGCAGTATTTT
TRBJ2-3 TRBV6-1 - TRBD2 CASSDMVSGVGDTQYF TGTGCCAGCAGTGATATGGTTAGCGGGGTGGGAGATACGCAGTATTTT
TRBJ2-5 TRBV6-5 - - CASRYRDLGETQYF TGTGCCAGCAGGTACAGGGATTTGGGAGAGACCCAGTACTTC
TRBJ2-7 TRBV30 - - CAWSAVAGIAYEQYF TGTGCCTGGAGTGCCGTCGCAGGGATAGCCTACGAGCAGTACTTC